The 18 T cell receptor beta chains listed next were all sequenced from one sample in a study of Graves' ophthalmopathy and Graves' hyperthyroidism. Amplification targeted the TCR beta CDR3 regions, with RNA transcripts as the source material. In the first round, RT-PCR was carried out with HTBI primers, and a multiplex PCR formed the second round. TCRdb reprocessed the multiplex PCR reads via MiXCR and lists one record per CDR3 protein. This sample carries around 1.1 million distinct CDR3 sequences, 35% to 45% of them seen once, and the ten largest clones take approximately 10%. Input material: peripheral blood or thyroid tissue (not recorded which). These receptors came from an adult man with Graves' hyperthyroidism.

This clonotype was picked up many times. V is TRBV29-1 and J is TRBJ2-2; tentatively, D is TRBD1 or TRBD2 (5 bases each). The CDR3 spans 13 residues. V gave up 7 bases and J gave up 0 bases, with 9 bases separating them. CDR1 is SQVTM and CDR2 is ANQGSEA in the germline V gene. The CDR3 spells CSGLGANTGELFF. The CDR3 DNA follows: TGCAGCGGTCTGGGGGCGAACACCGGGGAGCTGTTTTTT.

This clonotype was recorded many times. The J gene is TRBJ1-1, the V gene TRBV7-8; 7 bases fit TRBD1. This CDR3 region has 14 residues. Per germline, CDR1 SGHVS and CDR2 FQNEAQ. With V trimmed by 6 bases and J by 1 base, 5 bases remained unmatched. The CDR3, as DNA: TGTGCCAGCAGAGAACGGACAGGGAACACTGAAGCTTTCTTT. It translates to CASRERTGNTEAFF.

This sequence joins TRBV12-3 or TRBV12-4 and TRBJ1-1; no firm D call. The CDR3 loop spans 14 amino acids. Trimming pared 5 bases from V and 4 bases from J, leaving 14 bases between. CDR3 nucleotides: TGTGCCAGCAGTGAAAGTGGTCTCGTCACTGAAGCTTTCTTT. Residues: CASSESGLVTEAFF.

In its sample, this clonotype was seen once. The chain joins TRBV25-1 to TRBJ2-7; weak D call: TRBD1 (6 bases). Trimming removed 5 bases from V and 3 bases from J, with 20 bases in between. CDR1 and CDR2 (germline): MGHDK, SYGVNS. This CDR3 spans 16 amino acids. For the CDR3, the DNA is TGTGCCAGCAGTCTAGGGGTGACAGGATATGGCTACGAGCAGTACTTC. It translates to CASSLGVTGYGYEQYF.

V gene TRBV11-1 combines with J gene TRBJ2-7; 7 bases map to TRBD2. The CDR3 is made up of 15 amino acids. Trimming cost V 2 bases and J 2 bases; bases outside gene matches: 6. CDR1 and CDR2 from the germline V gene are SGHAT and FQDESV (reference sequence). The CDR3 spells CASSLSSAGAYEQYF. The DNA of the CDR3 is TGTGCCAGCAGCTTATCTTCCGCGGGAGCCTACGAGCAGTACTTC.

In the case of this clonotype: With a much larger clone just one base away, this may be a read error. V is TRBV7-2 and J is TRBJ2-7, with D perhaps TRBD1 (5 bases). Deletions cut 1 base from V and 6 bases from J, with 13 bases between. This CDR3 contains 14 residues. Germline CDR1 reads SGHTA; CDR2 reads FQGNSA. CDR3 bases: TGTGCCAGCAGCTTAGTAGGGGCTAATCTCGAGCAGTACTTC. Translating gives CASSLVGANLEQYF.

This clonotype was detected a few times. The chain uses TRBV12-3 or TRBV12-4 and TRBJ2-2, with D perhaps matching TRBD1 (6 bases). Trimming shortened V by 6 bases and J by 1 base, and 12 bases separated the two germline ends. This CDR3 is 15 amino acids long. The CDR3 DNA reads TGTGCCAGCAGACCGGGACACCAGAACACCGGGGAGCTGTTTTTT. Translation: CASRPGHQNTGELFF.

Only a few counts were recorded for this clonotype. V gene TRBV6-1 combines with J gene TRBJ1-6, with D possibly being TRBD1 (5 bases). Germline V gene lookup returns CDR1 MNHNS and CDR2 SASEGT. CDR3 size: 16 residues. V lost 7 bases to trimming and J lost 1 base, with 14 bases between them. This chain's CDR3 is CASMSLRGSYNSPLHF. The DNA of the CDR3 is TGTGCCAGCATGAGTTTGAGGGGTTCCTATAATTCACCCCTCCACTTT.

This clonotype was counted a few times. The chain uses TRBV29-1 and TRBJ1-1; D is uncertain. CDR3 length: 14 amino acids. CDR1 and CDR2 (germline): SQVTM, ANQGSEA. The V and J ends lost 4 bases and 6 bases respectively, with 18 bases between them. CDR3 DNA sequence: TGCAGCGTTGGCCTGCTACGCTCGGACGCTGAAGCTTTCTTT. This encodes CSVGLLRSDAEAFF.

The chain uses TRBV29-1 and TRBJ1-5, with TRBD1 identical over 10 bases. CDR3 length: 11 amino acids. The V and J ends lost 7 bases and 14 bases, in that order; junction bases with no gene match: 8. Per the germline V gene, CDR1 is SQVTM and CDR2 is ANQGSEA. The CDR3 bases are TGCAGCGGGGGACAGGGGCGGTACGAGCATTTT. Translated, it gives CSGGQGRYEHF.

This clonotype was observed at least ten times. The V and J genes are TRBV7-8 and TRBJ2-5; the D is unclear. Trimming removed 6 bases at V and 5 bases at J, with 13 bases between. CDR1 is SGHVS and CDR2 is FQNEAQ in the germline V gene. The CDR3 has 13 amino acids. CDR3 protein: CASRQNMGETQYF. CDR3 bases: TGTGCCAGCAGACAAAACATGGGGGAGACCCAGTACTTC.

This clonotype was recorded at least ten times. The chain recombines TRBV4-1 with TRBJ1-5; TRBD1 is a possible D gene (6 bases). V lost 8 bases to trimming and J lost 1 base, with 12 bases between them. The CDR3 has 14 amino acids. Germline V gene sequence: CDR1 MGHRA, CDR2 YSYEKL. Here the CDR3 DNA reads TGCGCCAGCGGTGTCAGGGGAAGCAATCAGCCCCAGCATTTT. Protein product: CASGVRGSNQPQHF.

This clonotype was recorded many times. CDR3 sequence (DNA): TGTGCCAGTACCGGACAGGGTGGTAATCAGCCCCAGCATTTT. Translation: CASTGQGGNQPQHF. The chain is built from TRBV19 and TRBJ1-5, with TRBD1 identical over 8 bases. The V gene end was trimmed by 7 bases and the J gene end by 4 bases; junction bases not matched to a gene: 6. The CDR3 has 14 amino acids. Looked up from germline, CDR1 is LNHDA and CDR2 is SQIVND (reference sequence).

The CDR3 DNA is TGTGCCAGCAGCCACCGGAGCAGGTACGAGCAGTACTTC. Amino acids: CASSHRSRYEQYF. J is TRBJ2-7 and V is TRBV6-2 or TRBV6-3; no firm D call. The V and J ends lost 6 bases and 4 bases respectively, with 13 bases between them. Germline CDR1 and CDR2: MNHEY and SVGEGT. This CDR3 is built from 13 residues.

This clonotype was recorded at least ten times. This sequence joins TRBV19 and TRBJ1-4; no firm D call. Germline CDR1 and CDR2: LNHDA and SQIVND (reference sequence). The CDR3 loop spans 13 amino acids. Trimming stripped 5 bases from V and 10 bases from J, with 14 bases between. The DNA for the CDR3 is TGTGCCAGTAGTGCCGGTGGCTCGCGAAAACTGTTTTTT. This encodes CASSAGGSRKLFF.

This clonotype was counted only a few times. J is TRBJ1-5 and V is TRBV20-1; 8 positions match TRBD1. Germline V gene lookup returns CDR1 DFQATT and CDR2 SNEGSKA (reference sequence). The CDR3 runs 14 residues. With V trimmed by 5 bases and J by 1 base, 4 bases remained unmatched. CDR3 residues: CSAPGQASNQPQHF. As DNA, the CDR3 is TGCAGTGCTCCGGGACAGGCCAGCAATCAGCCCCAGCATTTT.

This clonotype appeared a few times. This rearrangement joins TRBV19 to TRBJ2-7; D call uncertain. Germline V CDR1 and CDR2: LNHDA, SQIVND (reference sequence). Trimming cost V 3 bases and J 2 bases, with 8 bases left between them. This CDR3 contains 13 residues. This CDR3 reads CASSITTAYEQYF. The CDR3 nucleotides read TGTGCCAGTAGTATCACTACAGCCTACGAGCAGTACTTC.

This sequence joins TRBV6-5 and TRBJ1-5, with D unclear. Germline CDR1 reads MNHEY; CDR2 reads SVGAGI. The CDR3 loop spans 15 amino acids. V lost 0 bases, J lost 1 base, and 7 bases lay in between. The CDR3 DNA is TGTGCCAGCAGTTACTCAAGGACCAGCAATCAGCCCCAGCATTTT. Its translation: CASSYSRTSNQPQHF.